Sequencing of this T cell receptor (beta chain) was carried out in a study of response to subunit inactivated influenza vaccine. Trimming took off 0 bases at V and 3 bases at J, with 12 bases between the two ends. CDR3 length equals 15 residues. The germline CDR1 and CDR2 sequences are LGHNA and YNFKEQ. TCRdb recomputed calls from the RT-PCR reads with MiXCR, one row per CDR3 protein. The repertoire holds roughly 620,000 distinct CDR3 sequences, with about 11% as singletons. Another study also made use of these data, one on T cells expressing NK-cell markers. That paper adds: Making the TCR beta cDNA relied on 5'RACE template switching with UMIs. What restricted sorting to alpha-beta TCR T cells in several experiments was an anti-gamma-delta TCR antibody. The CD3+CD56-NKG2C+ fraction of a handful of donors was also led by these clonotypes. Clarity on HCMV specificity was lacking for the expanded NKG2C+ T cell clones.

The clonotype originates from a man aged 45-65 years who received an inactivated influenza vaccine. The sample in question was PBMCs from blood, obtained on the day of vaccination. The chain links TRBV4-2 to TRBJ2-7, with D possibly being TRBD1 (5 bases). CDR3 sequence (DNA): TGTGCCAGCAGCCAAGATCCCAGGGAAAACTACGAGCAGTACTTC. This gives the protein CASSQDPRENYEQYF.